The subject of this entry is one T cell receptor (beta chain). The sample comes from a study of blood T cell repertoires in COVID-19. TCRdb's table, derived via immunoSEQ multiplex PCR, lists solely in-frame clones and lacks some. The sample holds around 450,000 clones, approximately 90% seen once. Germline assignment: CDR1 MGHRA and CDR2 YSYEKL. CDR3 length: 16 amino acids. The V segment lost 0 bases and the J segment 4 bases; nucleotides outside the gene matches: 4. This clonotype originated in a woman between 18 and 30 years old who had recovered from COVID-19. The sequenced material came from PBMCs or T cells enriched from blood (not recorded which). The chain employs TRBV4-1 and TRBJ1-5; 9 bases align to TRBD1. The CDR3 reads CASSQEGGQGNQPQHF. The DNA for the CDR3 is TGCGCCAGCAGCCAAGAGGGGGGACAGGGTAATCAGCCCCAGCATTTT.